This entry features one T cell receptor beta chain sequence. No antigen is known for it. The data belong to a study of T cell responses to AZD1222 COVID-19 vaccine. Findings and caveats of the study: Repertoires in all cases were sampled only once the peak T cell response had passed.

V lost 4 bases, J lost 9 bases, and 8 bases stayed unmatched. In germline, CDR1 is MNHEY, CDR2 SVGAGI. CDR3 length equals 16 residues. Assay used: immunoSEQ multiplex PCR; TCRdb lists only in-frame clones, some missing. Here the sample spans fewer than 180,000 clones, 94% being singletons. The chain recombines TRBV6-5 with TRBJ1-6; 11 bases map to TRBD1. The sequence came from an adult in good health. This specimen consisted of peripheral blood, obtained on day 0 of AZD1222 vaccination. The CDR3 nucleotides read TGTGCCAGCAGTTCGCCGGGACAGGGGGAGAGTTCACCCCTCCACTTT. Amino acids: CASSSPGQGESSPLHF.